Below are 16 T cell receptor beta chains sequenced from a single sample in a study of T cell repertoires in cytomegalovirus infection. MiXCR was run by TCRdb on the reads, yielding one entry per CDR3 protein. The sample lists hundreds of thousands of distinct CDR3 sequences, about 11% seen once, with roughly a tenth in the top ten. Sequencing was carried out using PBMCs. The receptor source for this set is a human donor in good health (CMV status not recorded). Some clones in this sample may be carry-over from other donors' samples.

This clonotype has just a few counts. The chain combines TRBV18 with TRBJ1-2; 7 bases agree with TRBD1. CDR3 length equals 16 residues. Germline values: CDR1 KGHSH, CDR2 LQKENI. The J segment lost 6 bases and the V segment lost 3 bases, leaving 13 bases of the junction unmatched. CDR3 region: CASSPASGPTGDGYTF. The CDR3, as DNA: TGTGCCAGCTCACCGGCTAGCGGGCCTACAGGGGATGGCTACACCTTC. The entire variable domain, with the rest obtained from reference TRBV18 and TRBJ1-2, is as follows: NAGVMQNPRHLVRRRGQEARLRCSPMKGHSHVYWYRQLPEEGLKFMVYLQKENIIDESGMPKERFSAEFPKEGPSILRIQQVVRGDSAAYFCASSPASGPTGDGYTFGSGTRLTVV.

The rearrangement uses TRBV18 and TRBJ2-2; D gene unclear. The CDR3 is made up of 16 amino acids. CDR1 is KGHSH and CDR2 is LQKENI in the germline V gene. The ends were cut back, 3 bases at V and 3 bases at J, with 14 bases in the middle. For the CDR3, the DNA is TGTGCCAGCTCACCTAGGGTGGCAGAGGACACCGGGGAGCTGTTTTTT. It yields the protein CASSPRVAEDTGELFF.

This clonotype was observed a handful of times. This rearrangement joins TRBV3-1 to TRBJ2-7; D may match TRBD1 or TRBD2 (5 bases each). Germline CDR1 LGHDT, CDR2 YNNKEL (reference sequence). The CDR3 loop spans 14 amino acids. With 4 bases removed from V and 1 base from J, the gap between germline ends came to 11 bases. The CDR3 DNA follows: TGTGCCAGCAGCCTTTCGGGACCTTCCTACGAGCAGTACTTC. Residues: CASSLSGPSYEQYF.

This clonotype was observed many times. The chain carries TRBV20-1 and TRBJ2-7, with 7 positions matching TRBD2. The J segment lost 2 bases and the V segment lost 1 base, leaving 5 bases of the junction unmatched. Germline lookup yields CDR1 DFQATT and CDR2 SNEGSKA (reference sequence). The length of the CDR3 is 14 residues. The CDR3 protein is CSARGGRVTYEQYF. The CDR3 nucleotides read TGCAGTGCTAGAGGAGGGAGGGTGACCTACGAGCAGTACTTC.

This clonotype was detected ten times or more. This chain joins TRBV30 and TRBJ1-6; D is possibly TRBD1 (5 bases). Germline loops: CDR1 GTSNPN, CDR2 SVGIG (reference sequence). V dropped 0 bases and J dropped 9 bases, with 15 bases sitting between them. This CDR3 spans 15 amino acids. The CDR3: CAWSVAGRFGSPLHF. The CDR3 coding sequence is TGTGCCTGGAGTGTAGCAGGGAGGTTTGGTTCACCCCTCCACTTT. The full variable domain, with the rest looked up from reference TRBV30 and TRBJ1-6, is SQTIHQWPATLVQPVGSPLSLECTVEGTSNPNLYWYRQAAGRGLQLLFYSVGIGQISSEVPQNLSASRPQDRQFILSSKKLLLSDSGFYLCAWSVAGRFGSPLHFGNGTRLTVT.

This clonotype was counted ten times or more. The chain carries TRBV28 and TRBJ1-5, with D possibly matching TRBD1 (5 bases). Germline values: CDR1 MDHEN, CDR2 SYDVKM. The CDR3 has 15 residues. V was clipped by 7 bases and J by 0 bases, with 13 bases between them. CDR3 nucleotides: TGTGCCAGCACCAAGACAGAGTTTAGCAATCAGCCCCAGCATTTT. Its translation: CASTKTEFSNQPQHF. Full variable domain (rest looked up from reference TRBV28 and TRBJ1-5): DVKVTQSSRYLVKRTGEKVFLECVQDMDHENMFWYRQDPGLGLRLIYFSYDVKMKEKGDIPEGYSVSREKKERFSLILESASTNQTSMYLCASTKTEFSNQPQHFGDGTRLSIL.

This clonotype was detected ten times or more. The rearrangement joins TRBV7-6 to TRBJ2-2; D unclear. Trimming took off 8 bases at V and 3 bases at J, with 10 bases between the two ends. This CDR3 comprises 13 residues. CDR1 and CDR2 from the germline V gene are SGHVS and FNYEAQ. CDR3 sequence: CASYQRDTGELFF. In DNA form, the CDR3 reads TGTGCCAGCTACCAGCGAGACACCGGGGAGCTGTTTTTT. Combining the CDR3 with reference TRBV7-6 and TRBJ2-2 gives the whole variable domain GAGVSQSPRYKVTKRGQDVALRCDPISGHVSLYWYRQALGQGPEFLTYFNYEAQQDKSGLPNDRFSAERPEGSISTLTIQRTEQRDSAMYRCASYQRDTGELFFGEGSRLTVL.

The gene calls are TRBV3-1 and TRBJ1-3; 12 bases align to TRBD1. This CDR3 has 15 residues. Per germline, CDR1 LGHDT and CDR2 YNNKEL (reference sequence). V was clipped by 4 bases and J by 5 bases; unmatched bases: 3. For the CDR3, the DNA is TGTGCCAGCAGCCCTGGGACAGGGGGCAGAAACACCATATATTTT. This codes for CASSPGTGGRNTIYF.

This clonotype occurred many times. V gene TRBV27 combines with J gene TRBJ1-6, with D tentatively TRBD1 (5 bases). V was clipped by 0 bases and J by 7 bases, with 10 bases between them. CDR3 length equals 15 residues. CDR1 MNHEY and CDR2 SMNVEV come from the germline V gene (reference sequence). The CDR3 here is CASSLSRGDNSPLHF. CDR3 in DNA: TGTGCCAGCAGTTTATCGCGGGGGGACAATTCACCCCTCCACTTT.

The rearrangement links TRBV11-2 to TRBJ2-2; D remains unclear. V was clipped by 3 bases and J by 5 bases, with 4 bases between them. CDR3 length: 12 amino acids. Germline-derived CDR1 and CDR2 are SGHAT and FQNNGV. The CDR3 bases are TGTGCCAGCAGCTTCGAGACCGGGGAGCTGTTTTTT. It codes for CASSFETGELFF.

The V gene is TRBV9, the J gene TRBJ1-2, with a weak D call TRBD1 (6 bases). V shed 3 bases and J shed 6 bases, with 15 bases lying between them. CDR1 is SGDLS and CDR2 is YYNGEE in the germline V gene. CDR3 length equals 14 residues. The CDR3 protein is CASSEGGGADGYTF. CDR3 in DNA: TGTGCCAGCAGCGAGGGGGGGGGGGCGGATGGCTACACCTTC.

The chain links TRBV7-9 to TRBJ1-5, with D perhaps matching TRBD1 (5 bases). The V gene lost 3 bases and the J gene lost 9 bases, with 9 bases spanning the gap. Per the germline V gene, CDR1 is SEHNR and CDR2 is FQNEAQ (reference sequence). This CDR3 comprises 12 residues. The CDR3 bases are TGTGCCAGCAGCTTCCCCGGGACGCCCCAGCATTTT. Translation: CASSFPGTPQHF.

The chain carries TRBV19 and TRBJ2-1; 13 bases are a match to TRBD2. Germline V gene sequence: CDR1 LNHDA, CDR2 SQIVND (reference sequence). The CDR3 has 16 amino acids. After removal of 4 bases from V and 7 bases from J, the junction contained 7 bases not matched to a gene. CDR3: CASSRGLAGAVNEQFF. The DNA for the CDR3 is TGTGCCAGTAGTAGAGGACTAGCGGGAGCCGTTAATGAGCAGTTCTTC.

J is TRBJ2-1 and V is TRBV20-1; D remains unclear. The CDR3 has 11 amino acids. Per the germline V gene, CDR1 is DFQATT and CDR2 is SNEGSKA (reference sequence). The V end was cut by 3 bases, the J end by 10 bases, with 10 bases between. This CDR3 is CSASINPEQFF. The CDR3 region has the DNA TGCAGTGCTAGTATCAACCCCGAGCAGTTCTTC.

This clonotype has only a few counts. The chain recombines TRBV2 with TRBJ2-1; 9 bases fit TRBD1. With V trimmed by 1 base and J by 5 bases, 6 bases remained unmatched. CDR3 size: 16 residues. Per germline, CDR1 SNHLY and CDR2 FYNNEI. CDR3 in DNA: TGTGCCAGCAGTGAAGGGGTGGGACAGGGCAACAATGAGCAGTTCTTC. Amino acids: CASSEGVGQGNNEQFF.

The V and J genes are TRBV19 and TRBJ1-2; 7 bases match TRBD1. After removal of 5 bases from V and 3 bases from J, the junction contained 9 bases not matched to a gene. The germline gives CDR1 LNHDA, CDR2 SQIVND (reference sequence). There are 15 residues in the CDR3. The CDR3 DNA is TGTGCCAGTAGTGCAGGGACAGCAGAGTACTATGGCTACACCTTC. Translated, it gives CASSAGTAEYYGYTF.